The TCR beta chain under discussion was sequenced for a study of T cell changes during pregnancy in multiple sclerosis (dated by TCRdb to between 2018 and 2021). Regarding the research as a whole: The study examined how the T cell repertoire changed over the course of pregnancy in women with multiple sclerosis.

The table lists this clone with a few counts. No cognate antigen has been identified for it. Base qualities are not at hand, and no much larger clone is one base apart. Including cysteine and phenylalanine, the CDR3 has 15 amino acids. The only DNA kept is the CDR3, 45 bases in frame from the first base. V loses 0 bases, J loses 4 bases, and the germline ends lie 12 bases apart. The germline V gene supplies CDR1 SGHAT and CDR2 FQNNGV. Libraries were built with the immunoSEQ multiplex PCR assay. In its TCRdb copy, this immuneACCESS table keeps in-frame sequences only and misses some clones. Where compared with another copy, unresolved V genes explain less than half of these, and the others have no known cause. This sample holds about 31,000 clones; 87% were observed only once. The ten most abundant clones make up more than 7% of the sample.

The chain employs TRBV11-2 and TRBJ2-5; TRBD2 could be the D gene, as 6 bases match. The source was CD8+ T cells from peripheral blood mononuclear cells, collected before pregnancy. This TCR was recovered from a female donor with multiple sclerosis, enrolled in a pregnancy study. The CDR3 amino acid sequence is: CASSLETREVETQYF. The nucleotides are TGTGCCAGCAGCTTAGAGACTAGGGAGGTAGAGACCCAGTACTTC.